These 29 T cell receptor beta chains originate from one sample sequenced in a study of blood T cell repertoires in COVID-19. Clones were read by immunoSEQ multiplex PCR, and TCRdb kept only the in-frame ones, dropping some. This sample has roughly 80,000 clones; approximately 82% occur once, and the top ten carry about 10%. The sequenced material came from peripheral blood. The receptors come from a human donor in a cohort sampled during active COVID-19.

The chain links TRBV10-3 to TRBJ2-7; 8 bases are a match to TRBD1. CDR3 length: 15 residues. V lost 6 bases to trimming and J lost 2 bases; unmatched junction nucleotides: 9. CDR1 is ENHRY and CDR2 is SYGVKD in the germline V gene. This chain's CDR3 is CAISPRTGTTYEQYF. CDR3 DNA: TGTGCCATCAGCCCTAGGACAGGGACAACCTACGAGCAGTACTTC.

This clone was seen just once. The chain joins TRBV28 to TRBJ1-2; TRBD1 is a possible D gene (5 bases). V dropped 6 bases and J dropped 10 bases, with 21 bases sitting between them. This CDR3 spans 14 amino acids. CDR1 is MDHEN and CDR2 is SYDVKM in the germline V gene. In DNA, the CDR3 is TGTGCCAGCAGCTGGGGAGTGGGGGGGATTGACTACACCTTC. Translation: CASSWGVGGIDYTF.

The genes are TRBV28 and TRBJ1-4, with D unclear. Germline values: CDR1 MDHEN, CDR2 SYDVKM. The V end lost 6 bases, the J end lost 7 bases, and 9 bases lay between the germline ends. This CDR3 is built from 12 residues. For the CDR3, the DNA is TGTGCCAGCAGGGGCCCAGGTGAAAAACTGTTTTTT. Translation gives CASRGPGEKLFF.

The chain recombines TRBV10-3 with TRBJ1-2; a weak D match, TRBD1 (6 bases). The V gene's germline CDR1 is ENHRY and CDR2 SYGVKD. The V gene lost 3 bases and the J gene lost 6 bases, with 14 bases spanning the gap. CDR3 length: 14 residues. The DNA of the CDR3 is TGTGCCATCAGTGAAAGACCAGGGGTTGATGGCTACACCTTC. This sequence encodes CAISERPGVDGYTF.

V and J are TRBV27 and TRBJ1-1; 8 nucleotides match TRBD1. V trimming: 3 bases; J trimming: 6 bases; junction bases outside the gene matches: 3. The CDR3 spans 13 residues. Germline CDR1 is MNHEY and CDR2 is SMNVEV (reference sequence). In DNA form, the CDR3 reads TGTGCCAGCAGTTTCCAGGGGGCACCTGAAGCTTTCTTT. It encodes CASSFQGAPEAFF.

This chain joins TRBV5-6 and TRBJ1-3, with a weak D call TRBD1 (6 bases). Trimming left V 5 bases short and J 2 bases short, with 11 bases between. Germline V gives CDR1 SGHDT, CDR2 YYEEEE. This CDR3 region has 14 residues. The CDR3 sequence: CASRRGQPGNTIYF. Written as DNA, the CDR3 is TGTGCCAGCAGACGAGGACAGCCTGGAAACACCATATATTTT.

The genes are TRBV30 and TRBJ2-7, with 8 bases fitting TRBD1. Germline CDR1 is GTSNPN and CDR2 is SVGIG (reference sequence). The V segment lost 3 bases and the J segment 2 bases; nucleotides outside the gene matches: 9. The CDR3 length is 15 residues. CDR3 DNA: TGTGCCTGGAGCAAAAGGAACAGGGGGACCTACGAGCAGTACTTC. This sequence encodes CAWSKRNRGTYEQYF.

The CDR3 sequence: CASNPGRGNEKLFF. For the CDR3, the DNA is TGTGCCAGCAACCCGGGGCGGGGTAACGAAAAACTGTTTTTT. The chain is built from TRBV6-5 and TRBJ1-4; tentative D call: TRBD1 (5 bases). Germline V gene sequence: CDR1 MNHEY, CDR2 SVGAGI. The V and J ends lost 7 bases and 8 bases respectively, with 17 bases between them. The CDR3 runs 14 residues.

The chain joins TRBV6-5 to TRBJ2-3; 9 bases line up with TRBD2. The CDR3 loop spans 14 amino acids. Germline assignment: CDR1 MNHEY and CDR2 SVGAGI. Germline trimming cut 5 bases from V and 8 bases from J; bases unmatched to any gene: 8. The DNA of the CDR3 is TGTGCCAGCAGTCAGACTAGCGGCCGGCCTACGCAGTATTTT. It codes for CASSQTSGRPTQYF.

The rearrangement uses TRBV5-1 and TRBJ2-1, with 15 bases lining up with TRBD2. CDR1 and CDR2 from the germline V gene are SGHRS and YFSETQ. Trimming took 3 bases from V and 9 from J; bases not matched to a gene: 4. The CDR3 totals 15 residues. Here the CDR3 reads CASSWTSGGASEQFF. CDR3 bases: TGCGCCAGCAGCTGGACTAGCGGGGGGGCCAGTGAGCAGTTCTTC.

The rearrangement joins TRBV19 to TRBJ1-4, with TRBD1 matching 11 bases. With 3 bases clipped from V and 6 bases from J, the junction kept 0 bases outside the gene matches. There are 14 residues in the CDR3. Germline V gene data show CDR1 as LNHDA and CDR2 as SQIVND (reference sequence). The CDR3 spells CASSMDRGHEKLFF. The DNA for the CDR3 is TGTGCCAGTAGTATGGACAGGGGGCATGAAAAACTGTTTTTT.

The chain recombines TRBV3-1 (or the pseudogene TRBV3-2) with TRBJ2-7; 9 nucleotides align to TRBD2. Germline lookup yields CDR1 LGHDT and CDR2 YNNKEL (reference sequence). The CDR3 is 16 residues long. The ends lost 0 bases at V and 2 bases at J; junction bases unmatched: 5. For the CDR3, the DNA is TGTGCCAGCAGCCAAGACGCAGCGGGAGGAACCTACGAGCAGTACTTC. Protein sequence: CASSQDAAGGTYEQYF.

This clone was seen more than once but under ten times. The chain joins TRBV9 to TRBJ1-5, with unresolved D. Trimming took 0 bases from V and 3 from J, leaving 7 bases between them. Germline loops: CDR1 SGDLS, CDR2 YYNGEE. The CDR3 runs to 14 residues. The CDR3 sequence is CASSVGGINQPQHF. DNA of the CDR3: TGTGCCAGCAGCGTAGGAGGAATCAATCAGCCCCAGCATTTT.

The V gene is TRBV2, the J gene TRBJ2-3; D may be TRBD2 (6 bases). The CDR3 covers 14 residues. CDR1 and CDR2 (germline): SNHLY, FYNNEI. The V gene lost 5 bases and the J gene lost 3 bases, with 12 bases spanning the gap. The CDR3: CASSSLTRTDTQYF. For the CDR3, the DNA is TGTGCCAGCAGTTCCTTGACTAGAACAGATACGCAGTATTTT.

The chain joins TRBV10-1 to TRBJ2-7, with 7 bases matching TRBD2. Germline V lookup: CDR1 WNHNN, CDR2 SYGVQD (reference sequence). There are 13 residues in the CDR3. Trimming cost V 6 bases and J 0 bases; bases outside gene matches: 2. Here the CDR3 reads CASSAGVSYEQYF. The CDR3 DNA sequence: TGCGCCAGCAGCGCGGGAGTCTCCTACGAGCAGTACTTC.

This clone was detected only once. The chain employs TRBV5-1 and TRBJ1-4; D remains ambiguous. This CDR3 region has 15 residues. Trimming took 1 base from V and 7 from J, leaving 14 bases between them. The germline V gene encodes CDR1 SGHRS and CDR2 YFSETQ. The CDR3, as DNA: TGCGCCAGCAGCTTGAGTACGCAGGTTTTTGAAAAACTGTTTTTT. Translating it yields CASSLSTQVFEKLFF.

The genes are TRBV12-3 or TRBV12-4 and TRBJ1-1; D gene uncertain. Trimming stripped 2 bases from V and 1 base from J, with 5 bases between. This CDR3 has 13 amino acids. CDR3 in DNA: TGTGCCAGCAGTTTACCCCGGAACACTGAAGCTTTCTTT. Amino acid sequence: CASSLPRNTEAFF.

This clone has a single count. The V and J genes are TRBV28 and TRBJ2-5; no reliable D call. With 7 bases removed from V and 5 bases from J, the gap between germline ends came to 11 bases. CDR3 size: 12 residues. Germline CDR1 and CDR2: MDHEN and SYDVKM. The CDR3 DNA follows: TGTGCCAGCACGAACTTGAAGGAGACCCAGTACTTC. Translation: CASTNLKETQYF.

The genes are TRBV10-3 and TRBJ1-1; a weak D match, TRBD1 (5 bases). The CDR3 length is 14 residues. CDR1 and CDR2 from the germline V gene are ENHRY and SYGVKD. Deletions cut 0 bases from V and 5 bases from J, with 10 bases between. The CDR3 bases are TGTGCCATCAGTGAGTCAGACAGAAGGACTGAAGCTTTCTTT. Its translation: CAISESDRRTEAFF.

V is TRBV21-1 and J is TRBJ2-2; the tabulated D call, TRBD2, remains unverified against the DNA. TRBV21-1 is labeled a pseudogene. CDR3 length equals 20 residues. The chain's CDR3 is CASSKGITGSGLAKTGELFF. CDR3 bases: TGTGCCAGCAGCAAAGGAATTACAGGCTCGGGACTAGCGAAAACCGGGGAGCTGTTTTTT.

This clone came up a few times. The rearrangement joins TRBV30 to TRBJ1-2; tentative D call: TRBD1 (5 bases). Trimming pared 8 bases from V and 0 bases from J, leaving 10 bases between. This CDR3 spans 12 amino acids. The V gene's germline CDR1 is GTSNPN and CDR2 SVGIG (reference sequence). The CDR3 spells CAGTLPNYGYTF. The CDR3, as DNA: TGTGCCGGGACTCTTCCTAACTATGGCTACACCTTC.

The CDR3 DNA reads as TGTGCCTGGAGAACAGGGGGGGGTGACTATGGCTACACCTTC. This sequence encodes CAWRTGGGDYGYTF. The chain joins TRBV30 to TRBJ1-2; 8 bases align to TRBD1. With 3 bases clipped from V and 3 bases from J, the junction kept 6 bases outside the gene matches. CDR1 is GTSNPN, CDR2 SVGIG, per germline (reference sequence). The CDR3 has 14 residues. The full variable domain, its missing parts supplied by reference TRBV30 and TRBJ1-2, is SQTIHQWPATLVQPVGSPLSLECTVEGTSNPNLYWYRQAAGRGLQLLFYSVGIGQISSEVPQNLSASRPQDRQFILSSKKLLLSDSGFYLCAWRTGGGDYGYTFGSGTRLTVV.

The V and J genes are TRBV11-2 and TRBJ1-5; 8 bases line up with TRBD1. Germline lookup yields CDR1 SGHAT and CDR2 FQNNGV. The CDR3 has 13 residues. Trimming at V came to 4 bases and at J to 6 bases, leaving 2 bases not matched to a gene. This CDR3 reads CASSSDRGQPQHF. The DNA for the CDR3 is TGTGCCAGCAGCTCAGACAGGGGTCAGCCCCAGCATTTT.

The CDR3 DNA sequence: TGCAGTGCTCGACGGGTCTATGGCTACACCTTC. It specifies CSARRVYGYTF. The V gene is TRBV20-1, the J gene TRBJ1-2; no definite D call. Looked up from germline, CDR1 is DFQATT and CDR2 is SNEGSKA (reference sequence). The ends were cut back, 5 bases at V and 4 bases at J, with 8 bases in the middle. The CDR3 extends over 11 amino acids.

CDR3 sequence: CASSYAVNTEAFF. The CDR3 coding sequence is TGTGCCAGCAGTTATGCGGTGAACACTGAAGCTTTCTTT. The chain employs TRBV6-5 and TRBJ1-1; D not resolved. This CDR3 contains 13 residues. Trimming shortened V by 3 bases and J by 0 bases, and 5 bases separated the two germline ends. The germline V gene has CDR1 MNHEY and CDR2 SVGAGI.

The CDR3 is CASTDRVSAQYF. The CDR3 region has the DNA TGTGCCAGCACCGACAGGGTTTCGGCCCAGTACTTC. The V and J genes are TRBV28 and TRBJ2-5, with 7 bases matching TRBD1. CDR3 size: 12 residues. J gave up 9 bases and V 7 bases, and 8 bases lay outside the gene matches. In germline, CDR1 is MDHEN, CDR2 SYDVKM.

This clone was found a few times. This chain connects TRBV5-1 to TRBJ2-2; 15 nucleotides match TRBD2. With 0 bases clipped from V and 4 bases from J, the junction kept 1 base outside the gene matches. The CDR3 is 17 residues long. CDR1 and CDR2 from the germline V gene are SGHRS and YFSETQ. The CDR3 protein is CASSLGTSGRATGELFF. The CDR3, as DNA: TGCGCCAGCAGCTTGGGGACTAGCGGGAGGGCCACCGGGGAGCTGTTTTTT.

This chain links TRBV24-1 with TRBJ2-5; 10 nucleotides align to TRBD1. Germline CDR1 is KGHDR and CDR2 is SFDVKD. The CDR3 contains 14 residues. V lost 5 bases, J lost 4 bases, and 3 bases stayed unmatched. The CDR3 DNA reads as TGTGCCACCAGTGGGGACAGGGGAGGAGAGACCCAGTACTTC. Protein product: CATSGDRGGETQYF.

V is TRBV18 and J is TRBJ2-1, with D uncertain. Trimming cost V 2 bases and J 0 bases, with 8 bases left between them. Looked up from germline, CDR1 is KGHSH and CDR2 is LQKENI. The CDR3 extends over 15 amino acids. CDR3 sequence reads: CASSPLGSSYNEQFF. The CDR3 DNA sequence: TGTGCCAGCTCACCATTGGGCAGCTCCTACAATGAGCAGTTCTTC.